Listed below are T cell receptor beta chains from one sample, sequenced in a study of shared clonotypes between healthy human individuals. Profiling relied on immunoSEQ multiplex PCR, and the TCRdb table lists in-frame clones only, not all of them. The repertoire has some 580,000 clones, about 96% of them found once; the top ten carry around 0.057%. Material for sequencing was naive CD4+ T cells sorted from blood. These receptors came from a woman in her thirties in good health. CDR3s include the opening cysteine and the closing phenylalanine or tryptophan. The D gene is left open where the match is weak. Size is stated for part of the rows, as once, few or many counts, or as a class when the clone is expanded.

>-|-|TRBV28|TRBJ1-1
TGTGCCAGCAGTCCCCCACACAGAAACACTGAAGCTTTCTTT
CASSPPHRNTEAFF
>TRBD1|-|TRBV7-9|TRBJ1-5
TGTGCCAGCAGCTCCGGGACAGGGGATAGCAATCAGCCCCAGCATTTT
CASSSGTGDSNQPQHF
>TRBD1|-|TRBV2|TRBJ1-2
TGTGCCAGCAGTGAAGGTGGGACAGGGAGGGGCTATGGCTACACCTTC
CASSEGGTGRGYGYTF
>-|-|TRBV6-5|TRBJ1-1
TGTGCCAGCAGACAACCGAAACCTGGGTACACTGAAGCTTTCTTT
CASRQPKPGYTEAFF
>TRBD2|-|TRBV9|TRBJ2-3
TGTGCCAGCAGCGTAGCTAGGATATTGGCTAGCGGGACCGATACGCAGTATTTT
CASSVARILASGTDTQYF
>TRBD1|-|TRBV11-2|TRBJ2-2
TGTGCCAGCAGCTTAGATCTGGACAGGGCACACACCGGGGAGCTGTTTTTT
CASSLDLDRAHTGELFF
>-|-|TRBV6-5|TRBJ1-2
TGTGCCAGTTCCCAGGGGACTGCTAACTATGGCTACACCTTC
CASSQGTANYGYTF
>-|-|TRBV5-6|TRBJ2-7
TGTGCCAGCAGCTTAAATGAGTACGGGGAGCAGTACTTC
CASSLNEYGEQYF
>-|-|TRBV6-5|TRBJ2-6
TGTGCCAGCAGTTACGGGGGAACTGGGGCCAACGTCCTGACTTTC
CASSYGGTGANVLTF
>-|once|TRBV27|TRBJ1-2
TGTGCCAGCAGGGGGGTTACAGGGTTCTTTTATGGCTACACCTTC
CASRGVTGFFYGYTF
>TRBD1|-|TRBV28|TRBJ1-5
TGTGCCAGCAGTTCCGGACAGGGAAGTCAGCCCCAGCATTTT
CASSSGQGSQPQHF
>TRBD2|once|TRBV28|TRBJ2-7
TGTGCCAGCAGTTTAATAGCGGGATCCCCCTACGAGCAGTACTTC
CASSLIAGSPYEQYF
>TRBD1|-|TRBV5-5|TRBJ1-4
TGTGCCAGCAGCCTTACCGGGACAGTGGAAAAACTGTTTTTT
CASSLTGTVEKLFF
>-|-|TRBV6-1|TRBJ2-7
TGTGCCAGCAGTGAAGACAGGGACTCCTACGAGCAGTACTTC
CASSEDRDSYEQYF
>-|-|TRBV19|TRBJ2-3
TGTGCCAGTAGTATAGCCTCGACCTACACAGATACGCAGTATTTT
CASSIASTYTDTQYF
>TRBD2|-|TRBV5-4|TRBJ2-5
TGTGCCAGCAGCTTGGAGATTAGCGGGAAACAGACCCAGTACTTC
CASSLEISGKQTQYF
>-|-|TRBV4-2|TRBJ2-1
TGTGCCAGCAGCCAAGATAGGTCGGGGGCTCGTGAGCAGTTCTTC
CASSQDRSGAREQFF
>TRBD1|once|TRBV2|TRBJ1-1
TGTGCCAGCGGGTCAGGGGGCACTGAAGCTTTCTTT
CASGSGGTEAFF